This T cell receptor (beta chain) appears in the sequencing data of a study of CD8+ T cells in alopecia areata. On the study more broadly: Those receiving the skin were roughly 7-10-week-old female C3H/HeJ mice, whose grafts came from 6-12-month-old C3H/HeJ donors with spontaneous alopecia.

Germline values: CDR1 NSQYPW, CDR2 LRSPGD (reference sequence). The CDR3 has 15 residues. The V segment lost 1 base and the J segment 4 bases; nucleotides outside the gene matches: 2. Sequencing templates came from extracted RNA that was reverse transcribed into cDNA. The protocol was immunoSEQ multiplex PCR, while the TCRdb copy is restricted to in-frame clones and leaves out a portion. The sample has about 110,000 clones, none seen only once. General study results and limits: Affected scalp, especially in alopecia totalis/universalis, had a higher clonality than normal scalp did. Resident alphabeta T cells of normal skin are also sequenced in scalp samples.

This clone was detected a few times. Its cognate antigen is unknown. Mouse gene names and germline throughout. The read comes to an end 4 residues before the CDR3 does, leaving the germline J gene to fill in the end. This chain joins TRBV1 and TRBJ2-2; 8 bases fit TRBD1. The sample was lesional skin. This clonotype was sampled from a C3H/HeJ mouse with alopecia areata. This mouse strain has H2-k as its MHC haplotype. The DNA read from the CDR3 is TGCACCTGCAGTGCAGCGGACAGGGCCACCGGG. It yields the protein CTCSAADRATG. The full CDR3 protein reads CTCSAADRATGQLYF.